Sequencing of this T cell receptor (beta chain) was carried out in a study of T cells in Graves' hyperthyroidism and ophthalmopathy. TCR beta CDR3 regions were amplified from RNA. The TCR CDR3 first-round RT-PCR relied on the HTBI primer set. TCRdb reanalysed the multiplex PCR reads using MiXCR and keeps one entry per CDR3 protein. The table includes fewer than 550,000 distinct CDR3 sequences, 15% to 18% detected once. About this clonotype itself: Its specificity is unknown.

Study findings and constraints: Stable hyperthyroidism was told apart from ophthalmopathy by a model built on 13 V-J features.

Patients between 18 and 65 years old had hyperthyroidism, newly diagnosed and lasting under 2 months. CDR3 length equals 17 residues. V was pared by 1 base and J by 6 bases, with 19 bases between. Germline lookup yields CDR1 MNHEY and CDR2 SVGEGT. The receptor comes from a woman in her late teens or twenties with Graves' hyperthyroidism. The specimen sequenced was blood. The V call is TRBV6-2 or TRBV6-3, the J call TRBJ2-1; TRBD2 is a possible D gene (7 bases). The CDR3 here is CASSYFPPGGGSNEQFF. The CDR3 DNA reads TGTGCCAGCAGTTACTTTCCACCGGGGGGCGGGTCCAATGAGCAGTTCTTC.